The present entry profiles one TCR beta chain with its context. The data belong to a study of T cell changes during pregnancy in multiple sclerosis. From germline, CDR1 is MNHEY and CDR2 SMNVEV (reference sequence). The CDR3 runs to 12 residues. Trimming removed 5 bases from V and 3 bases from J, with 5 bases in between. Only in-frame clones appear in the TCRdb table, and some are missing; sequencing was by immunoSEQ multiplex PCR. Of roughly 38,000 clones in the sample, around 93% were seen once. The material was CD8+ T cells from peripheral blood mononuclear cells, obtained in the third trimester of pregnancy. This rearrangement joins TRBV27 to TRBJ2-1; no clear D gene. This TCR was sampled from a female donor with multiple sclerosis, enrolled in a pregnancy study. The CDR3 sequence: CASSTLYNEQFF. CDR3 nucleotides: TGTGCCAGCAGTACTCTCTACAATGAGCAGTTCTTC.